A single sample gave rise to the 25 T cell receptor beta chains below, sequenced in a study of blood T cell repertoires in COVID-19. Assay used: immunoSEQ multiplex PCR; TCRdb lists only in-frame clones, some missing. Here the sample spans roughly 80,000 clones, roughly 91% being singletons. The sample comprised peripheral blood. All receptors derive from a woman in her 50s in a cohort sampled during active COVID-19.

The chain uses TRBV5-1 and TRBJ2-3; D is perhaps TRBD2 (6 bases). CDR1 is SGHRS and CDR2 is YFSETQ in the germline V gene. The germline V and J ends were trimmed by 0 bases and 2 bases, with 13 bases remaining between them. CDR3 length equals 16 residues. The CDR3 protein is CASSLASGVYTDTQYF. The CDR3 DNA follows: TGCGCCAGCAGCTTGGCCTCGGGAGTCTACACAGATACGCAGTATTTT.

The chain is built from TRBV27 and TRBJ2-7, with 7 bases fitting TRBD1. CDR3 length equals 13 residues. Unmatched junction bases numbered 7, after V lost 6 bases and J lost 5 bases. Germline V CDR1 and CDR2: MNHEY, SMNVEV (reference sequence). The CDR3 sequence is CASRGQGVNEQYF. Here the CDR3 DNA reads TGTGCCAGCAGAGGGCAGGGGGTCAACGAGCAGTACTTC.

The chain joins TRBV7-8 to TRBJ2-5; 9 bases agree with TRBD1. Germline CDR1 is SGHVS and CDR2 is FQNEAQ. After removal of 1 base from V and 6 bases from J, the junction contained 0 bases not matched to a gene. The CDR3 runs 13 residues. CDR3 nucleotides: TGTGCCAGCAGCTTAGACAGGGGGCAGACCCAGTACTTC. Translating gives CASSLDRGQTQYF.

The V call is TRBV3-1 (or the pseudogene TRBV3-2), the J call TRBJ1-4; possibly TRBD1 for D (6 bases). V was pared by 3 bases and J by 0 bases, with 14 bases between. Per germline, CDR1 LGHDT and CDR2 YNNKEL (reference sequence). This CDR3 contains 17 residues. CDR3 sequence reads: CASSQTTGFSTNEKLFF. CDR3 nucleotides: TGTGCCAGCAGCCAGACGACAGGTTTCTCAACTAATGAAAAACTGTTTTTT.

This clone was recorded only once. Other DNA variants within this sample encode the same CDR3. The V gene is TRBV7-9, the J gene TRBJ1-3; D gene unclear. V was pared by 2 bases and J by 1 base, with 6 bases between. The CDR3 extends over 14 amino acids. CDR1 is SEHNR and CDR2 is FQNEAQ in the germline V gene (reference sequence). The CDR3: CASSLSVSGNTIYF. The CDR3 DNA is TGTGCCAGCAGCTTATCGGTATCTGGAAACACCATATATTTT.

The rearrangement links TRBV4-1 to TRBJ1-2; D remains unclear. The CDR3 has 14 residues. The V gene's germline CDR1 is MGHRA and CDR2 YSYEKL. Between the trimmed V and J ends, which lost 4 bases and 3 bases, there was a span of 12 bases. CDR3 amino acids: CASSRGRNDYGYTF. As DNA, the CDR3 is TGCGCCAGCAGCCGCGGCCGTAATGACTATGGCTACACCTTC.

The chain joins TRBV18 to TRBJ1-4; D gene uncertain. CDR3 size: 14 residues. Between the trimmed V and J ends, which lost 0 bases and 8 bases, there was a span of 10 bases. Germline CDR1 is KGHSH and CDR2 is LQKENI. This CDR3 reads CASSPPNREEKLFF. The CDR3 bases are TGTGCCAGCTCACCACCGAATAGGGAGGAAAAACTGTTTTTT.

The chain carries TRBV19 and TRBJ1-5; no reliable D call. The germline V gene has CDR1 LNHDA and CDR2 SQIVND (reference sequence). The CDR3 contains 14 residues. The V and J ends lost 3 bases and 0 bases respectively, with 6 bases between them. CDR3 DNA: TGTGCCAGTAGTATTCCCCGTAGCAATCAGCCCCAGCATTTT. It yields the protein CASSIPRSNQPQHF. Full variable domain (rest looked up from reference TRBV19 and TRBJ1-5): DGGITQSPKYLFRKEGQNVTLSCEQNLNHDAMYWYRQDPGQGLRLIYYSQIVNDFQKGDIAEGYSVSREKKESFPLTVTSAQKNPTAFYLCASSIPRSNQPQHFGDGTRLSIL.

The gene calls are TRBV3-1 (or the pseudogene TRBV3-2) and TRBJ2-3, with a possible D match to TRBD2 (5 bases). This CDR3 spans 13 amino acids. Trimming removed 2 bases from V and 6 bases from J, with 9 bases in between. Germline-derived CDR1 and CDR2 are LGHDT and YNNKEL (reference sequence). CDR3 bases: TGTGCCAGCAGCCAATCTACGGGGGATACGCAGTATTTT. It yields the protein CASSQSTGDTQYF.

The chain uses TRBV10-2 and TRBJ1-1; unclear D gene. The CDR3 consists of 15 residues. Germline CDR1 WSHSY, CDR2 SAAADI. The V and J ends lost 3 bases and 0 bases respectively, with 11 bases between them. The CDR3 loop is CASSDPGNMNTEAFF. CDR3 coding DNA: TGCGCCAGCAGTGATCCGGGGAATATGAACACTGAAGCTTTCTTT.

Written as DNA, the CDR3 is TGTGCCAGCAGCTTAGGGCTATCCGGCACAGATACGCAGTATTTT. Translated, it gives CASSLGLSGTDTQYF. The chain employs TRBV7-3 and TRBJ2-3; the D is unclear. This CDR3 region has 15 residues. The germline V gene has CDR1 SGHTA and CDR2 FQGTGA. The V gene lost 2 bases and the J gene lost 1 base, with 10 bases spanning the gap.

The gene calls are TRBV29-1 and TRBJ1-2, with 8 nucleotides matching TRBD1. This CDR3 spans 11 amino acids. Trimming cost V 6 bases and J 5 bases; bases outside gene matches: 2. Per the germline V gene, CDR1 is SQVTM and CDR2 is ANQGSEA. The CDR3 reads CSVGQGYGYTF. CDR3 sequence (DNA): TGCAGCGTCGGACAGGGTTATGGCTACACCTTC.

This chain joins TRBV2 and TRBJ2-5; 10 positions agree with TRBD2. The V and J ends lost 6 bases and 5 bases, in that order; junction bases with no gene match: 9. Germline V gene data show CDR1 as SNHLY and CDR2 as FYNNEI. This CDR3 has 15 amino acids. CDR3 region: CASRPTSGAGETQYF. CDR3 DNA: TGTGCCAGCAGGCCTACTAGCGGGGCAGGCGAGACCCAGTACTTC. Based on the CDR3 plus reference TRBV2 and TRBJ2-5, the full variable domain is EPEVTQTPSHQVTQMGQEVILRCVPISNHLYFYWYRQILGQKVEFLVSFYNNEISEKSEIFDDQFSVERPDGSNFTLKIRSTKLEDSAMYFCASRPTSGAGETQYFGPGTRLLVL.

This clone occurred once. J is TRBJ1-3 and V is TRBV2; weak D call: TRBD1 (5 bases). Trimming cost V 5 bases and J 0 bases, with 11 bases left between them. This CDR3 spans 15 amino acids. CDR1 is SNHLY, CDR2 FYNNEI, per germline. The CDR3, as DNA: TGTGCCAGCAGTTCCCAGGGCATCTCTGGAAACACCATATATTTT. Protein sequence: CASSSQGISGNTIYF.

The CDR3 loop is CAWSRDYGYTF. The CDR3 DNA sequence: TGTGCCTGGAGTAGAGACTATGGCTACACCTTC. The V call is TRBV30, the J call TRBJ1-2; D not resolved. V was cut by 2 bases and J by 3 bases, with 4 bases left in between. This CDR3 contains 11 residues. The V gene's germline CDR1 is GTSNPN and CDR2 SVGIG (reference sequence). The complete variable domain, with remaining parts taken from reference TRBV30 and TRBJ1-2, reads SQTIHQWPATLVQPVGSPLSLECTVEGTSNPNLYWYRQAAGRGLQLLFYSVGIGQISSEVPQNLSASRPQDRQFILSSKKLLLSDSGFYLCAWSRDYGYTFGSGTRLTVV.

There are a few counts of this clone. The rearrangement joins TRBV6-1 to TRBJ2-3; TRBD2 matches 10 bases. The CDR3 is 17 amino acids. Germline values: CDR1 MNHNS, CDR2 SASEGT. The V gene end was trimmed by 0 bases and the J gene end by 7 bases; junction bases not matched to a gene: 10. The CDR3 sequence is CASSEAPLAGERNTQYF. The CDR3 coding sequence is TGTGCCAGCAGTGAAGCGCCCCTAGCGGGGGAGAGAAATACGCAGTATTTT.

This chain links TRBV19 with TRBJ2-7; 7 bases fit TRBD1. Germline-derived CDR1 and CDR2 are LNHDA and SQIVND (reference sequence). With 5 bases clipped from V and 6 bases from J, the junction kept 7 bases outside the gene matches. CDR3 length: 13 residues. The DNA for the CDR3 is TGTGCCAGTAGTCCCGCGACAGGGCCCGAGCAGTACTTC. Translating it yields CASSPATGPEQYF.

The chain combines TRBV7-9 with TRBJ2-7, with D maybe TRBD1 (5 bases). Trimming cost V 2 bases and J 3 bases, with 8 bases left between them. Germline V gene data show CDR1 as SEHNR and CDR2 as FQNEAQ (reference sequence). This CDR3 is 13 amino acids long. The DNA of the CDR3 is TGTGCCAGCAGCTTAAGACAGAGCTACGAGCAGTACTTC. It translates to CASSLRQSYEQYF.

The chain is built from TRBV27 and TRBJ1-2; D unresolved. Trimming cost V 2 bases and J 0 bases, with 16 bases left between them. This CDR3 region has 17 residues. Germline V CDR1 and CDR2: MNHEY, SMNVEV (reference sequence). CDR3 DNA sequence: TGTGCCAGCAGTTTACAATTCCCAGGTTATGCTAACTATGGCTACACCTTC. Translation: CASSLQFPGYANYGYTF.

The chain carries TRBV5-6 and TRBJ1-1; a weak D match, TRBD1 (5 bases). This CDR3 contains 14 residues. In germline, CDR1 is SGHDT, CDR2 YYEEEE. V lost 2 bases and J 5 bases, leaving 13 bases between the germline ends. The CDR3 region has the DNA TGTGCCAGCAGCTTTCCACCAGGGTCAACTGAAGCTTTCTTT. This encodes CASSFPPGSTEAFF. Full variable domain (remainder filled in from reference TRBV5-6 and TRBJ1-1): DAGVTQSPTHLIKTRGQQVTLRCSPKSGHDTVSWYQQALGQGPQFIFQYYEEEERQRGNFPDRFSGHQFPNYSSELNVNALLLGDSALYLCASSFPPGSTEAFFGQGTRLTVV.

This clone was counted a single time. The V gene is TRBV7-3, the J gene TRBJ2-5; 14 positions match TRBD2. CDR1 is SGHTA and CDR2 is FQGTGA in the germline V gene. J was trimmed by 2 bases and V by 5 bases; bases with no gene match: 4. CDR3 length equals 16 residues. DNA for the CDR3: TGTGCCAGCAGCCCACGACTAGCGGGGGGGCAAGAGACCCAGTACTTC. Translating it yields CASSPRLAGGQETQYF.

The chain combines TRBV3-1 (or the pseudogene TRBV3-2) with TRBJ2-5, with 10 bases that match TRBD1. The CDR3 contains 15 residues. V lost 4 bases and J lost 4; bases outside the gene matches: 6. CDR1 and CDR2 (germline): LGHDT, YNNKEL (reference sequence). Here the CDR3 DNA reads TGTGCCAGCAGCCTTCGCGGACAGGGGGGAGAGACCCAGTACTTC. Protein sequence: CASSLRGQGGETQYF.

This rearrangement joins TRBV7-9 to TRBJ2-3, with D possibly being TRBD2 (5 bases). The CDR3 sequence is 14 residues long. V was trimmed by 1 base and J by 0 bases, leaving 5 bases between them. CDR1 SEHNR and CDR2 FQNEAQ come from the germline V gene (reference sequence). This CDR3 reads CASSLGESTDTQYF. In DNA form, the CDR3 reads TGTGCCAGCAGCTTAGGGGAGAGCACAGATACGCAGTATTTT.

The chain is built from TRBV4-1 and TRBJ1-5; D might be TRBD1 (5 bases). Germline V gives CDR1 MGHRA, CDR2 YSYEKL. V lost 4 bases, J lost 10 bases, and 17 bases lay in between. This CDR3 contains 14 residues. CDR3 sequence reads: CASSPDRGWAPQHF. DNA for the CDR3: TGCGCCAGCAGCCCGGATAGGGGATGGGCCCCCCAGCATTTT.

The chain is built from TRBV6-1 and TRBJ1-5; perhaps TRBD1 as D (6 bases). V lost 4 bases and J lost 2, with 15 bases in between. The germline gives CDR1 MNHNS, CDR2 SASEGT. The CDR3 consists of 16 residues. CDR3 region: CASSALGRGRNQPQHF. The CDR3 nucleotides read TGTGCCAGCAGTGCCCTTGGCAGGGGTCGCAATCAGCCCCAGCATTTT.